This entry features one T cell receptor beta chain sequence. Its antigen is not yet known. The sample originates from a study of CXCR3-negative and CXCR3-positive naive CD8 T cells (dated by TCRdb to about 2019). For the study in its entirety: In total, some 130 million TRB reads were obtained, or roughly 1.5 +/- 0.3 million reads per library. For the TRBV-TRBJ cluster analysis, the naive subsets came from about 5 donors, while the memory cells came from 3 donors. Data from around ten donors, pooled across two independent experiments, went into the diversity and physicochemical repertoire analyses.

Each CD8+ T cell subset was flow-sorted in triplicate, and around 320,000 cells per subset were placed directly into RLT lysis buffer. To exclude memory contaminants, naive CD8+ T cells were stringently defined as CD45RO-CCR7+CD27+CD95-. Standard density gradient centrifugation was used to isolate peripheral blood mononuclear cells from buffy coats. Naive CXCR3-negative and CXCR3-positive CD8+ T cells were flow-sorted on a FACSAria III. Total RNA was extracted from sorted cells with an RNeasy Mini Kit. The sample was run on a NextSeq 550. The Human TCR Profiling Kit (MiLaboratory) was used to prepare UMI-labeled 5' RACE TRB cDNA libraries. The full amount of extracted RNA was used for cDNA synthesis, and the full amount of resulting cDNA was used for PCR amplification. The libraries were made side by side, with each library going through the same number of PCR cycles. The original methods were these. With a requirement of at least two reads per UMI, MIGEC and MiXCR extracted about 50,000 +/- 10,000 unique UMI-labeled TRB cDNA molecules per library. An average of roughly 40,000 +/- 10,000 functional in-frame TRB CDR3 nucleotide clonotypes without stop codons was found per library. After downsampling to 5000 UMI-labeled TRB molecules per sample, diversity metrics such as normalized Shannon-Wiener and Chao1 were calculated in VDJtools. Clonotype-size-weighted physicochemical properties of the central five CDR3 residues (interaction energy, strength, volume and Kidera factor 4) were computed in VDJtools. TCRdb reprocessed the raw reads; every CDR3 protein sequence is a single record, and DNA is not supplied. TCRdb's processing, not the study's, gives the V and J calls here. The sample's table covers about 82,000 distinct CDR3 sequences. The top ten clonotypes cover roughly 1.1% of the sample.

Reading from cysteine to phenylalanine, the CDR3 counts 17 amino acids. DNA is not on record. The investigation overall reported the following: TRB CDR3s from CXCR3-positive naive cells showed higher hydrophobicity (lower Kidera factor 4), lower energy, and higher strength and volume indices than CXCR3-negative naive cells. Because surface CD5, which is linked to self-reactivity in mice, was comparable between the naive subsets, TCR interaction strength was also inferred from TRB CDR3 physicochemical properties. TRBV-TRBJ usage was similar between naive CXCR3-negative and CXCR3-positive cells from the same donor, while memory cells showed distinct patterns. Both naive subsets had comparably high repertoire diversity, while memory CD8+ T cells had much lower repertoire diversity. Because CXCR3 expression was partially decreased after cryopreservation, freshly isolated PBMCs were used for most assays.

The sample was naive CXCR3- CD8+ T cells from blood. The cell subset or site label on this specimen signifies: CD45RO-CCR7+CD27+CD95- naive CD8+ T cells lacking CXCR3 (TNR3-). The chain couples TRBV12-3 or TRBV12-4 to TRBJ2-1; TCRdb outputs TRBD1, but without DNA this stays unchecked. This clonotype was sampled from a human donor in good health. Some clones in this sample may be carry-over from other donors' samples. The CDR3 protein is CASSPWAGSSSYNEQFF.